A selection of T cell receptor beta chains follows, all from one sample in a study of shared T cell receptors in the human thymus. Some clones are missing from TCRdb's copy, which holds only in-frame ones; the method was immunoSEQ multiplex PCR. The sample carries hundreds of thousands of clones, 80% to 90% recorded once. These data also featured in a second study, about human thymus T cells.

Source material: thymocytes. The receptors were sampled from a girl under three years old with a congenital heart defect. CDR3s include the opening cysteine and the closing phenylalanine or tryptophan.

CASRHGEQTFWKGMNTEAFF	TRBJ1-1	TRBV19
CASRVRDTEAFF	TRBJ1-1	TRBV28
CASSEDGQPVQETQYF	TRBJ2-5	TRBV6-1
CASSYGTSGVLEQFF	TRBJ2-1	TRBV6-5
CASSLWTRSYEQYF	TRBJ2-7	TRBV28
CASIRQGTISSGANVLTF	TRBJ2-6	TRBV28
CATSSGWGYTF	TRBJ1-2	TRBV15
CASSELGTGGGFYNEQFF	TRBJ2-1	TRBV25-1
CASSQIRVRTEAFF	TRBJ1-1	TRBV4-1
CASSRLLVAGEGQYF	TRBJ2-3	TRBV28
CASSPIRTGGSEQYF	TRBJ2-7	TRBV28
CAWRGIGGKGGYTF	TRBJ1-2	TRBV30
CASSYVEGLHNSPLHF	TRBJ1-6	TRBV6-6
CASHRGYMKFGYTF	TRBJ1-2	TRBV5-1
CASSLSPVGLANYGYTF	TRBJ1-2	TRBV28
CASSPTFVQGRSGYTF	TRBJ1-2	TRBV27
CASSQRGVGYEQYF	TRBJ2-7	TRBV4-1
CSVQTVTGENTEAFF	TRBJ1-1	TRBV29-1
CASSFGHPRGTQYF	TRBJ2-5	TRBV7-2
CASSRDPDRIRRGDTEAFF	TRBJ1-1	TRBV2
CASRGQRLDQPQHF	TRBJ1-5	TRBV6-5
CASSEKSWQGMNTEAFF	TRBJ1-1	TRBV6-1
CASSLVQGVGYGYTF	TRBJ1-2	TRBV27
CASSFPGTNQPQHF	TRBJ1-5	TRBV5-5
CASSLEQAGLAGGYGETQYF	TRBJ2-5	TRBV11-3
CASRQSGGILNTEAFF	TRBJ1-1	TRBV28
CASSYRTLYEQYF	TRBJ2-7	TRBV28
CASSWTLAYGYTF	TRBJ1-2	TRBV5-6
CASSPRGGGPNYGYTF	TRBJ1-2	TRBV7-2
CASSSRDRVIPGGYEQYF	TRBJ2-7	TRBV7-9
CASSIGGQGNYGYTF	TRBJ1-2	TRBV19
CASSQVSGGYEQYF	TRBJ2-7	TRBV14
CASSQDRERSYEQYF	TRBJ2-7	TRBV5-5
CASSQSLRRGRWFLGYTF	TRBJ1-2	TRBV4-1
CASSPDRDQREQYF	TRBJ2-7	TRBV27
CAIMQGGYGYTF	TRBJ1-2	TRBV10-3
CASSLMGAEVEKLFF	TRBJ1-4	TRBV5-6
CASSLARGGRTEAFF	TRBJ1-1	TRBV5-1
CASSPQADTQYF	TRBJ2-3	TRBV6-5
CASSWAGLAGGVSYEQYF	TRBJ2-7	TRBV5-6
CASSLVQGEETQYF	TRBJ2-5	TRBV5-1
CASSLGRAKNEKLFF	TRBJ1-4	TRBV28
CASSFPTGCTEAFF	TRBJ1-1	TRBV13
CASSDRDRGQDNYGYTF	TRBJ1-2	TRBV2
CASSDLRTGTIQGPYTDTQYF	TRBJ2-3	TRBV6-4
CASSSSWGQVDEQYF	TRBJ2-7	TRBV5-1
CASSSNPRTGSSGYTF	TRBJ1-2	TRBV28
CASTWIAGEQFF	TRBJ2-1	TRBV5-1
CASSVARDTEAFF	TRBJ1-1	TRBV9
CASSPQGGYEKLFF	TRBJ1-4	TRBV6-5
CSVVHPVRQGEEYGYTF	TRBJ1-2	TRBV29-1
CASSQEQGLNTEAFF	TRBJ1-1	TRBV4-3
CASSQSGGRNINEQFF	TRBJ2-1	TRBV4-1
CASSDGLALEQFF	TRBJ2-1	TRBV9
CASGLAIDSSGQYQETQYF	TRBJ2-5	TRBV12-5